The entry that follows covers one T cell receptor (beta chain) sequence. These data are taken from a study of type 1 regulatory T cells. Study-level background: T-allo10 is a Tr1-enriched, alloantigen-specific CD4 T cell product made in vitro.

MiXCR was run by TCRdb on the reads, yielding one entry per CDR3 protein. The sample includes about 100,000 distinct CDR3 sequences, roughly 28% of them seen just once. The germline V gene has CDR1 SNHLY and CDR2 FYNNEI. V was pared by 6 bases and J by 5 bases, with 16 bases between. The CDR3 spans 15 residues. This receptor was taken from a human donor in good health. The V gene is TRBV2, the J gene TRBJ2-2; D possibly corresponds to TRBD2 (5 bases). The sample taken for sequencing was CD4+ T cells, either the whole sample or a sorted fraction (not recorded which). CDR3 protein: CASSWIAPRTGELFF. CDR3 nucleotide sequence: TGTGCCAGCAGCTGGATAGCGCCCAGGACCGGGGAGCTGTTTTTT.